This T cell receptor (beta chain) was observed in a study of T cell changes during pregnancy in multiple sclerosis. Germline-derived CDR1 and CDR2 are SEHNR and FQNEAQ (reference sequence). The trim removed 5 bases at V and 3 bases at J, leaving 4 bases unmatched. The CDR3 covers 13 residues. The assay was immunoSEQ multiplex PCR, and TCRdb's table has in-frame clones only and misses some. Of about 60,000 clones listed, less than 95% are singletons. Material: peripheral blood, obtained in the second trimester of pregnancy. The source of this sequence is a female donor in good health, enrolled as a control in a pregnancy study. The V call is TRBV7-9, the J call TRBJ2-7; 7 positions match TRBD2. The CDR3 nucleotides are TGTGCCAGCAGCCCCCCGGGGGGCTACGAGCAGTACTTC. Its translation: CASSPPGGYEQYF.